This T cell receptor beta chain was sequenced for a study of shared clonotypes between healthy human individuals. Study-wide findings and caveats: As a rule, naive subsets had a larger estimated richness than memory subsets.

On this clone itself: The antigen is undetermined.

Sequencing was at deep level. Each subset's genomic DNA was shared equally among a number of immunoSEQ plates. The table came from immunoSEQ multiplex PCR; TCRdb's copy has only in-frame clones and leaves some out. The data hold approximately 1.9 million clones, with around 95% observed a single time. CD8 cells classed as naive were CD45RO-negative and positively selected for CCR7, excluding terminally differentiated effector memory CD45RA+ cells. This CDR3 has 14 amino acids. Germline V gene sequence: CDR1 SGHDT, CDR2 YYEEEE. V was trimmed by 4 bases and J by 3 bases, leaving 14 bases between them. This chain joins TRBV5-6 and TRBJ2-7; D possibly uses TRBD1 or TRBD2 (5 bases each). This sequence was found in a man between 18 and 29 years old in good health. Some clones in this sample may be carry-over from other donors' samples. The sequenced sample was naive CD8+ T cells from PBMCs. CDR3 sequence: CASSPRDRNYEQYF. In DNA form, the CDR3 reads TGTGCCAGCAGCCCTCGGGACCGTAACTACGAGCAGTACTTC. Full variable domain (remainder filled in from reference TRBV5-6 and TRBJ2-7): DAGVTQSPTHLIKTRGQQVTLRCSPKSGHDTVSWYQQALGQGPQFIFQYYEEEERQRGNFPDRFSGHQFPNYSSELNVNALLLGDSALYLCASSPRDRNYEQYFGPGTRLTVT.